This T cell receptor (beta chain) was recorded in a study of blood T cell repertoires in COVID-19. This table comes from immunoSEQ multiplex PCR, and its TCRdb copy is limited to in-frame clones, with some not included. In the table there are roughly 140,000 clones, roughly 80% of which are singletons. The V and J ends lost 0 bases and 7 bases respectively, with 9 bases between them. The CDR3 loop spans 13 amino acids. Germline V gives CDR1 SGHTA, CDR2 FQGTGA. The specimen sequenced was PBMCs or T cells enriched from blood (not recorded which). This TCR was recovered from a woman under 30 who had been exposed to COVID-19. The gene calls are TRBV7-3 and TRBJ1-1; TRBD1 is a possible D gene (5 bases). DNA of the CDR3: TGTGCCAGCAGCTTAACAGGCGGGGGTGAAGCTTTCTTT. This gives the protein CASSLTGGGEAFF.